This T cell receptor (beta chain) came from a study of molecular identifiers for immune sequencing clone quantification. MiXCR, run by TCRdb on the PCR reads, gives a single entry per CDR3 protein. The sample contains fewer than 100,000 distinct CDR3 sequences, about 21% of which appear only once. This clonotype was seen repeatedly, ten times or more. What it binds is not known. Sequencing libraries of naive CD8 cells derived from around 20,000 to 1,000,000 sorted cells with 10%, 30% or 50% RNA. Study results and limitations: The study found clones above 20 RNA copies held over 98% of effector molecules and under 1% in naive cells.

This CDR3 is 14 amino acids long. Germline V gene data show CDR1 as SGHTA and CDR2 as FQGNSA. V was cut by 0 bases and J by 4 bases, with 8 bases left in between. The receptor was derived from a human donor in good health. Some libraries in this study had Jurkat cell RNA spiked in. The chain employs TRBV7-2 and TRBJ2-3; D unresolved. Sequencing used naive CD8+ T cells from blood, with Jurkat cell RNA spiked in. The sample's subset: FACS-sorted CD8+CD4-CCR7+CD45RA+ naive T cells. The chain's CDR3 is CASSLAVGSDTQYF. CDR3 coding DNA: TGTGCCAGCAGCTTAGCTGTGGGATCAGATACGCAGTATTTT.